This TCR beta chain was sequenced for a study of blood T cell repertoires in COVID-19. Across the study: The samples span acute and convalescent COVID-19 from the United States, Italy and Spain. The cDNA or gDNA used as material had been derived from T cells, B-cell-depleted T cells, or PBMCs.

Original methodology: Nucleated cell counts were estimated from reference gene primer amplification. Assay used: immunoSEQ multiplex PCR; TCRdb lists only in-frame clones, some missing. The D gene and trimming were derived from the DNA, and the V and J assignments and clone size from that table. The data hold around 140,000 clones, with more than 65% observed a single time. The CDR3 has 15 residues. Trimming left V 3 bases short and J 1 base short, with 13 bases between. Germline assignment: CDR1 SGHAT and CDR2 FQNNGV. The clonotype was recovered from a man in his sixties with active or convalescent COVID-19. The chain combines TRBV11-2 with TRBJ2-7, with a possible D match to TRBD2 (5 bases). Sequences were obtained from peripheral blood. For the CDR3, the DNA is TGTGCCAGCAGCTTGGAGGCCCTAGGATCCTACGAGCAGTACGTC. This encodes CASSLEALGSYEQYV.